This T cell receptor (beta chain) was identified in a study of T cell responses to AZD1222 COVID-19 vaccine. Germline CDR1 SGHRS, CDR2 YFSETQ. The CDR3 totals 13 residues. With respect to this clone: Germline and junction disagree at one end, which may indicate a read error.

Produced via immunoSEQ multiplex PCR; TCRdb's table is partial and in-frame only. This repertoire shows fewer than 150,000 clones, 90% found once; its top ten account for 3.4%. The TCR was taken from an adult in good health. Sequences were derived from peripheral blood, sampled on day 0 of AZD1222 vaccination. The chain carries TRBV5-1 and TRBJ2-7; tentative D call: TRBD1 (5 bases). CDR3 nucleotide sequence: TGCACCAGCAGCTTGTTGCAGGGTCTTGAGCAGTACTTC. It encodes CTSSLLQGLEQYF.